The clone carrying this T cell receptor (beta chain) was picked up a small number of times. The data belong to a study of control samples from healthy donors and cancer patients. Only in-frame clones appear in the TCRdb table, and some are missing; sequencing was by immunoSEQ multiplex PCR. The sample yields about 50,000 clones, around 94% seen once. The material sequenced was blood. The sequence was collected from a man aged 30 to 39 in good health.

The DNA of the CDR3 is TGTGCCAGCAGTCTTACAGGGGCTCCTCCTTTCTCTGAAGCTTTCTTT. Translation: CASSLTGAPPFSEAFF. The V gene is TRBV27, the J gene TRBJ1-1; the match to TRBD1 covers 7 bases. After removal of 5 bases from V and 6 bases from J, the junction contained 15 bases not matched to a gene. Germline CDR1 is MNHEY and CDR2 is SMNVEV (reference sequence). The CDR3 has 16 residues.